The 27 T cell receptor beta chains listed next were all sequenced from one sample in a study of CD8+ T cells in alopecia areata. The treatment here: oral pan-JAK inhibitor, 5-10 mg twice daily. RNA extraction was followed by reverse transcription into cDNA, which acted as the sequencing template. Sequenced by immunoSEQ multiplex PCR; TCRdb stores in-frame clones only, minus some. The sample has roughly 200,000 clones, roughly two fifths seen once. The material was CD4+ T cells sorted from blood, obtained at approximately week 37, from a patient treated with tofacitinib. The receptor set was obtained from a human donor with alopecia areata.

The rearrangement uses TRBV4-1 and TRBJ2-5, with a tentative D call TRBD2 (6 bases). Germline CDR1 and CDR2: MGHRA and YSYEKL. This CDR3 is built from 15 residues. The ends were cut back, 0 bases at V and 7 bases at J, with 15 bases in the middle. The CDR3 nucleotides read TGCGCCAGCAGCCAAGATCGAGGAGGGAGGAGGACCCAGTACTTC. Its protein is CASSQDRGGRRTQYF.

The chain has TRBV6-5 and TRBJ2-5; no definite D call. Germline V gene data show CDR1 as MNHEY and CDR2 as SVGAGI. Trimming shortened V by 2 bases and J by 5 bases, and 15 bases separated the two germline ends. The CDR3 sequence is 15 residues long. CDR3 loop: CASSYTLSSSETQYF. Here the CDR3 DNA reads TGTGCCAGCAGTTACACTTTGTCCTCGAGTGAGACCCAGTACTTC.

The V and J genes are TRBV28 and TRBJ2-4; D is possibly TRBD1 or TRBD2 (5 bases each). V was clipped by 11 bases and J by 6 bases, with 14 bases between them. This CDR3 is built from 12 residues. CDR1 and CDR2 from the germline V gene are MDHEN and SYDVKM. The DNA of the CDR3 is TGTGCCGCCGGGACCTCTCGAAACATTCAGTACTTC. It is translated as CAAGTSRNIQYF.

In this sample, this clone turned up once. The chain carries TRBV30 and TRBJ1-2; TRBD1 matches 7 bases. Germline CDR1 GTSNPN, CDR2 SVGIG (reference sequence). This CDR3 has 14 residues. Trimming cost V 4 bases and J 6 bases; bases outside gene matches: 11. The CDR3 nucleotides read TGTGCCTGGACAGGGACAGCGAGAGGCGATGGCTACACCTTC. The encoded protein is CAWTGTARGDGYTF.

The V and J genes are TRBV5-4 and TRBJ2-7; 9 bases are shared with TRBD2. The length of the CDR3 is 15 residues. CDR1 and CDR2 from the germline V gene are SGHNT and YYREEE (reference sequence). Trimming at V came to 3 bases and at J to 5 bases, leaving 9 bases not matched to a gene. CDR3 sequence reads: CASSSPGTSFHEQYF. The DNA of the CDR3 is TGTGCCAGCAGCTCCCCCGGGACTAGCTTCCACGAGCAGTACTTC.

This chain uses TRBV4-1 with TRBJ2-3, with 7 bases matching TRBD2. This CDR3 has 14 amino acids. In germline, CDR1 is MGHRA, CDR2 YSYEKL. Unmatched junction bases numbered 3, after V lost 6 bases and J lost 0 bases. The CDR3 DNA follows: TGCGCCAGCAGTCTTAGCGGGAGCACAGATACGCAGTATTTT. This translates into CASSLSGSTDTQYF.

This clone has more than one count but fewer than ten. V usage is TRBV7-3 and J usage is TRBJ1-5; no reliable D call. The CDR3 spans 14 residues. Per germline, CDR1 SGHTA and CDR2 FQGTGA. V shed 2 bases and J shed 4 bases, with 9 bases lying between them. The CDR3 DNA is TGTGCCAGCAGCTTATCTGGGAGGAATCAGCCCCAGCATTTT. It translates to CASSLSGRNQPQHF. The full variable domain, its missing parts supplied by reference TRBV7-3 and TRBJ1-5, is GAGVSQTPSNKVTEKGKYVELRCDPISGHTALYWYRQSLGQGPEFLIYFQGTGAADDSGLPNDRFFAVRPEGSVSTLKIQRTERGDSAVYLCASSLSGRNQPQHFGDGTRLSIL.

V gene TRBV5-1 combines with J gene TRBJ1-1; D is undetermined. In germline, CDR1 is SGHRS, CDR2 YFSETQ. The CDR3 has 13 residues. Trimming removed 7 bases at V and 1 base at J, with 11 bases between. The CDR3 region is CASGSRWNTEAFF. CDR3 nucleotides: TGCGCCAGCGGTAGTCGGTGGAACACTGAAGCTTTCTTT.

The J gene is TRBJ2-1, the V gene TRBV11-2, with TRBD1 as a possible D gene (6 bases). Deletions cut 1 base from V and 4 bases from J, with 14 bases between. CDR1 is SGHAT and CDR2 is FQNNGV in the germline V gene. The CDR3 is 16 residues long. CDR3 protein: CASSLGSGTQYNEQFF. CDR3 sequence (DNA): TGTGCCAGCAGCTTAGGCTCCGGGACACAGTACAATGAGCAGTTCTTC.

The gene calls are TRBV2 and TRBJ1-5, with D perhaps TRBD1 (5 bases). The germline V gene encodes CDR1 SNHLY and CDR2 FYNNEI. Between the trimmed V and J ends, which lost 8 bases and 0 bases, there was a span of 11 bases. CDR3 size: 14 residues. The CDR3 here is CASGGQHSNQPQHF. CDR3 coding DNA: TGTGCCAGCGGTGGACAACATAGCAATCAGCCCCAGCATTTT.

The J gene is TRBJ2-7, the V gene TRBV9; D is perhaps TRBD2 (6 bases). Germline V lookup: CDR1 SGDLS, CDR2 YYNGEE. The CDR3 runs 14 residues. Trimming removed 2 bases from V and 7 bases from J, with 16 bases in between. CDR3 residues: CASSVDNRGLEQYF. Written as DNA, the CDR3 is TGTGCCAGCAGCGTTGATAATCGCGGACTAGAGCAGTACTTC. The full variable domain, its missing parts supplied by reference TRBV9 and TRBJ2-7, is DSGVTQTPKHLITATGQRVTLRCSPRSGDLSVYWYQQSLDQGLQFLIQYYNGEERAKGNILERFSAQQFPDLHSELNLSSLELGDSALYFCASSVDNRGLEQYFGPGTRLTVT.

This clone showed up just a few times. Other DNA sequences in this sample translate to the same CDR3. V gene TRBV29-1 combines with J gene TRBJ2-7; D is undetermined. CDR1 and CDR2 (germline): SQVTM, ANQGSEA. Trimming took off 4 bases at V and 1 base at J, with 5 bases between the two ends. This CDR3 has 11 residues. The CDR3 reads CSVGQSYEQYF. CDR3 coding DNA: TGCAGCGTTGGGCAGTCCTACGAGCAGTACTTC.

The gene calls are TRBV27 and TRBJ1-4, with D possibly matching TRBD1 (5 bases). Germline loops: CDR1 MNHEY, CDR2 SMNVEV (reference sequence). The CDR3 is 14 amino acids. Trimming left V 5 bases short and J 7 bases short, with 14 bases between. This CDR3 reads CASSGGGLGEKLFF. The CDR3 bases are TGTGCCAGCAGTGGTGGGGGACTCGGTGAAAAACTGTTTTTT.

There are a few counts of this clone. The chain is built from TRBV4-3 and TRBJ1-5; D uncertain. The CDR3 covers 15 residues. Germline V gene data show CDR1 as LGHNA and CDR2 as YSLEER. V was trimmed by 0 bases and J by 8 bases, leaving 14 bases between them. This chain's CDR3 is CASSQDPTPKEPQHF. Written as DNA, the CDR3 is TGCGCCAGCAGCCAAGATCCGACCCCGAAGGAGCCCCAGCATTTT.

The chain links TRBV6-1 to TRBJ2-3, with a weak D call TRBD2 (6 bases). The CDR3 runs 13 residues. V was shortened by 4 bases and J by 8 bases, with 13 bases between the two germline ends. Germline lookup yields CDR1 MNHNS and CDR2 SASEGT. The CDR3 sequence is CASSGLAYGTQYF. The CDR3 coding sequence is TGTGCCAGCAGTGGGCTAGCGTACGGTACGCAGTATTTT.

This clone was detected only once. The chain couples TRBV30 to TRBJ2-1; D unclear. This CDR3 has 11 amino acids. In germline, CDR1 is GTSNPN, CDR2 SVGIG (reference sequence). The V end lost 1 base, the J end lost 7 bases, and 5 bases lay between the germline ends. DNA of the CDR3: TGTGCCTGGAGTGCGGTAAATGAGCAGTTCTTC. It translates to CAWSAVNEQFF.

The J gene is TRBJ1-1, the V gene TRBV6-5, with D possibly TRBD1 on 5 matching bases. CDR1 and CDR2 (germline): MNHEY, SVGAGI. V was cut by 5 bases and J by 5 bases, with 9 bases left in between. This CDR3 comprises 12 residues. The CDR3 DNA is TGTGCCAGCAGTAAAGAGGGGACTGAAGCTTTCTTT. This translates into CASSKEGTEAFF.

This clone has more than one count but fewer than ten. The chain recombines TRBV30 with TRBJ2-3; 8 nucleotides align to TRBD2. Germline CDR1 reads GTSNPN; CDR2 reads SVGIG (reference sequence). The CDR3 has 16 residues. J gave up 2 bases and V 0 bases, and 7 bases lay outside the gene matches. Here the CDR3 DNA reads TGTGCCTGGAGTGTGGCTAGCGGGCTGAACACAGATACGCAGTATTTT. This translates into CAWSVASGLNTDTQYF.

The chain combines TRBV7-2 with TRBJ2-7; a possible D gene is TRBD1 (6 bases). The germline V gene encodes CDR1 SGHTA and CDR2 FQGNSA. The CDR3 consists of 15 residues. V was clipped by 5 bases and J by 3 bases, with 17 bases between them. This chain's CDR3 is CASSPGVAVDYEQYF. In DNA, the CDR3 is TGTGCCAGCAGCCCAGGGGTCGCGGTTGACTACGAGCAGTACTTC.

The chain employs TRBV5-1 and TRBJ2-3, with 7 bases fitting TRBD1. The CDR3 extends over 13 amino acids. In germline, CDR1 is SGHRS, CDR2 YFSETQ. The junction had 4 bases not matched to a gene; V was cut back by 3 bases and J by 6 bases. The CDR3 DNA reads as TGCGCCAGCAGCTCACAGGGGTCCGATACGCAGTATTTT. Protein: CASSSQGSDTQYF.

V usage is TRBV7-6 and J usage is TRBJ2-7, with D possibly TRBD1 on 6 matching bases. CDR1 SGHVS and CDR2 FNYEAQ come from the germline V gene. The CDR3 totals 16 residues. V lost 1 base and J 2 bases, leaving 15 bases between the germline ends. The CDR3 bases are TGTGCCAGCAGCTTAGGAGGCAGGGGCCTCCCCTACGAGCAGTACTTC. It encodes CASSLGGRGLPYEQYF.

This clone was seen more than once but under ten times. The genes are TRBV30 and TRBJ2-3; tentatively, D is TRBD2 (5 bases). The CDR3 extends over 13 amino acids. V lost 1 base to trimming and J lost 10 bases, with 15 bases between them. The germline gives CDR1 GTSNPN, CDR2 SVGIG (reference sequence). In DNA, the CDR3 is TGTGCCTGGAGTGGATCACTAACGAGGGCGCAGTATTTT. This translates into CAWSGSLTRAQYF.

The CDR3 reads CASSASSGGINEQFF. CDR3 DNA sequence: TGTGCCAGCAGCGCAAGTAGCGGGGGGATCAATGAGCAGTTCTTC. The gene calls are TRBV5-4 and TRBJ2-1, with 10 bases identical to TRBD2. Germline V gene lookup returns CDR1 SGHNT and CDR2 YYREEE (reference sequence). The CDR3 length is 15 residues. The V segment lost 4 bases and the J segment 6 bases; nucleotides outside the gene matches: 7.

This clone was counted a few times. This chain links TRBV27 with TRBJ1-6, with D maybe TRBD1 (6 bases). The CDR3 runs 12 residues. Germline loops: CDR1 MNHEY, CDR2 SMNVEV (reference sequence). Trimming took off 6 bases at V and 9 bases at J, with 9 bases between the two ends. For the CDR3, the DNA is TGTGCCAGCAGCGGGGGGCTTTCACCCCTCCACTTT. It specifies CASSGGLSPLHF.

This clone was seen a handful of times. The chain has TRBV19 and TRBJ1-1, with unresolved D. V shed 0 bases and J shed 1 base, with 15 bases lying between them. Per the germline V gene, CDR1 is LNHDA and CDR2 is SQIVND (reference sequence). This CDR3 is 17 amino acids long. CDR3 bases: TGTGCCAGTAGTATAGATCGGCTGGGCGTGGCGAACACTGAAGCTTTCTTT. This sequence encodes CASSIDRLGVANTEAFF.

This sequence joins TRBV2 and TRBJ2-1; TRBD2 matches 15 bases. From germline, CDR1 is SNHLY and CDR2 FYNNEI. The CDR3 loop spans 15 amino acids. Trimming cost V 8 bases and J 7 bases; bases outside gene matches: 6. The CDR3 protein is CASAPGTSGRNEQFF. Here the CDR3 DNA reads TGTGCCAGCGCGCCGGGGACTAGCGGGAGGAATGAGCAGTTCTTC.

This chain joins TRBV5-1 and TRBJ2-1; 9 bases map to TRBD2. The CDR3 consists of 14 residues. Germline V gene data show CDR1 as SGHRS and CDR2 as YFSETQ. J lost 9 bases, V lost 4 bases, and 8 bases had no gene match. In DNA form, the CDR3 reads TGCGCCAGCAGCGATAGCGGGAGAACTGGTGAGCAGTTCTTC. This encodes CASSDSGRTGEQFF.